This T cell receptor beta chain comes out of a study of T cells in Graves' hyperthyroidism and ophthalmopathy. Study results and limitations: Within blood appeared most thyroid clonotypes that had expanded above 0.001. Ophthalmopathy prediction by the model preceded onset by a median approximately 5.9 months.

RNA transcripts served as the template for amplifying TCR beta CDR3 regions. The HTBI primer set served for first-round RT-PCR of the TCR CDR3. TCRdb re-analysed the multiplex PCR reads in MiXCR, keeping a single row per CDR3 protein. The sample consists of around 570,000 distinct CDR3 sequences, around 20% of them appearing once. The CDR3 sequence is 16 residues long. V lost 0 bases to trimming and J lost 3 bases, with 13 bases between them. To note about this clonotype: Its target is unknown. A single base separates this from a much larger clone, so it may be a read error.

Out of 10 ml of fresh peripheral blood came the PBMCs. The sequencing sample was made of blood. The source is a man between 40 and 49 years old with Graves' ophthalmopathy. The genes are TRBV12-3 or TRBV12-4 and TRBJ2-3; D perhaps matches TRBD1 (5 bases). CDR3 sequence reads: CASSLAIGVGTDTQYF. Written as DNA, the CDR3 is TGTGCCAGCAGTTTAGCGATAGGGGTCGGTACAGATACGCAGTATTTT.